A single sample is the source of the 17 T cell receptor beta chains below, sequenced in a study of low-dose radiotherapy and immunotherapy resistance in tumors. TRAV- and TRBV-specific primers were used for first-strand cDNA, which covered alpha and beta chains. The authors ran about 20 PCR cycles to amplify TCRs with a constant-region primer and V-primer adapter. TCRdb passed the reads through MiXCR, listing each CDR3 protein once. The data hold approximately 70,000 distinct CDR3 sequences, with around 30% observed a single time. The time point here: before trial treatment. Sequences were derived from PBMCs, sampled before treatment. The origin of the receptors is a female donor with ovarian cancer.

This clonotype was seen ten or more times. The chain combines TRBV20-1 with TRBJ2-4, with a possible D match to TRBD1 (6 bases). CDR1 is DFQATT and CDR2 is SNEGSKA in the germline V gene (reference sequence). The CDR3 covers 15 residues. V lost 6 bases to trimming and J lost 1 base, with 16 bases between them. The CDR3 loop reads CSANQGPGAKNIQYF. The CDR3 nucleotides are TGCAGTGCAAATCAGGGGCCGGGGGCCAAAAACATTCAGTACTTC.

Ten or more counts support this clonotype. CDR3 loop: CSAMTPRGQRNTEAFF. CDR3 in DNA: TGCAGTGCTATGACGCCTAGGGGACAGAGAAACACTGAAGCTTTCTTT. The genes are TRBV20-1 and TRBJ1-1; 7 nucleotides line up with TRBD1. The CDR3 extends over 16 amino acids. CDR1 and CDR2 (germline): DFQATT, SNEGSKA (reference sequence). J was trimmed by 2 bases and V by 4 bases; bases with no gene match: 13.

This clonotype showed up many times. The CDR3 reads CASSTSVGEQYF. The CDR3 bases are TGTGCCAGTAGTACTTCGGTGGGCGAGCAGTACTTC. The V gene is TRBV19, the J gene TRBJ2-7; D unclear. V was pared by 4 bases and J by 6 bases, with 10 bases between. The CDR3 is made up of 12 amino acids. Looked up from germline, CDR1 is LNHDA and CDR2 is SQIVND (reference sequence).

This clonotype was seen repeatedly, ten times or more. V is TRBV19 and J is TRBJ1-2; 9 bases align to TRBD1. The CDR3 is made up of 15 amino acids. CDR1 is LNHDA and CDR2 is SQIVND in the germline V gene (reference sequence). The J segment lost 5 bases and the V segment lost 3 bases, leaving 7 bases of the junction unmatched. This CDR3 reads CASSIPTGGGYGYTF. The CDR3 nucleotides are TGTGCCAGTAGTATCCCGACAGGGGGAGGGTATGGCTACACCTTC.

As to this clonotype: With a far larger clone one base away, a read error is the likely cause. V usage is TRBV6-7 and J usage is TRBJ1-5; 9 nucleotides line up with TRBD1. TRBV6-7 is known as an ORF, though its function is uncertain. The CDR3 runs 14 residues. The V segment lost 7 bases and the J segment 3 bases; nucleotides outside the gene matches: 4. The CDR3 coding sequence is TGTGCCAGCATACAGGGGGCTGACAATCAGCCCCAGCATTTT. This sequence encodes CASIQGADNQPQHF.

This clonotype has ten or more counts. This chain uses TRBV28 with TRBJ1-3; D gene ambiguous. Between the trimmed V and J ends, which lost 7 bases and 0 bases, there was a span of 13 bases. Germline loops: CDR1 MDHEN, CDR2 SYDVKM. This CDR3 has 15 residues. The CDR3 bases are TGTGCCAGCAACCGGATAGGGCTCTCTGGAAACACCATATATTTT. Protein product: CASNRIGLSGNTIYF.

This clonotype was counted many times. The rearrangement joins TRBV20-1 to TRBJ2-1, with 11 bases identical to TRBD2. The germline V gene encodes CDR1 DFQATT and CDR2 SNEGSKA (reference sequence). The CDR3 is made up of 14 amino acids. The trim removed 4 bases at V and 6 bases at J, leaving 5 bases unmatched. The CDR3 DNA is TGCAGTGCTACCCTAGCGGGGGGCCGCAATGAGCAGTTCTTC. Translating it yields CSATLAGGRNEQFF.

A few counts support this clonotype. In DNA form, the CDR3 reads TGTGCCAGCAGTTTCGGGCTAGCTGGCAATGAGCAGTTCTTC. Its protein product is CASSFGLAGNEQFF. The chain couples TRBV12-3 or TRBV12-4 to TRBJ2-1, with D possibly matching TRBD2 (5 bases). V lost 3 bases and J 6 bases, leaving 12 bases between the germline ends. The CDR3 consists of 14 residues.

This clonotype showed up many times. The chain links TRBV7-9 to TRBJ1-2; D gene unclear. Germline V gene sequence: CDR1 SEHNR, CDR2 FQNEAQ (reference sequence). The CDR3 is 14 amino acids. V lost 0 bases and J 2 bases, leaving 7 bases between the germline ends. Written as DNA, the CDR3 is TGTGCCAGCAGCTTAGCGTTGGCAAACTATGGCTACACCTTC. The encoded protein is CASSLALANYGYTF.

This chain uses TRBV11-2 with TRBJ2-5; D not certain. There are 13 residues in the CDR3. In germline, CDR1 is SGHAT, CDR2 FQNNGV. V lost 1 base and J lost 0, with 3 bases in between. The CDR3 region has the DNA TGTGCCAGCAGCTTAGCACACCAAGAGACCCAGTACTTC. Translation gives CASSLAHQETQYF.

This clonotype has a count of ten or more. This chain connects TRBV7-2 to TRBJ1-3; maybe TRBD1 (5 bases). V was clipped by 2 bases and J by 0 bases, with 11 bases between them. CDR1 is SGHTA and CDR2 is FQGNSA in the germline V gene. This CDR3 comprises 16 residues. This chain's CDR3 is CASSLSGGSSGNTIYF. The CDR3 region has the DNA TGTGCCAGCAGCTTATCGGGGGGTAGCTCTGGAAACACCATATATTTT.

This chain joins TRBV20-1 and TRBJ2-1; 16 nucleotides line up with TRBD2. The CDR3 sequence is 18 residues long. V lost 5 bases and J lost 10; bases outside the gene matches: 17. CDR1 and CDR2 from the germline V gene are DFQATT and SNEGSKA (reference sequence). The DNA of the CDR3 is TGCAGTGCTTTACCGGGACTAGCGGGAGGGCCTGCCCCCCGAGAGCAGTTCTTC. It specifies CSALPGLAGGPAPREQFF.

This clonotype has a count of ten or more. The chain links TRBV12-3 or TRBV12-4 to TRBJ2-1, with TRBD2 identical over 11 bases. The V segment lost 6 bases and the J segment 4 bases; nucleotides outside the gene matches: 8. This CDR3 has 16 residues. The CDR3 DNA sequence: TGTGCCAGCAGGTCGCCGGGACTAGCGGAGTACAATGAGCAGTTCTTC. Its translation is CASRSPGLAEYNEQFF.

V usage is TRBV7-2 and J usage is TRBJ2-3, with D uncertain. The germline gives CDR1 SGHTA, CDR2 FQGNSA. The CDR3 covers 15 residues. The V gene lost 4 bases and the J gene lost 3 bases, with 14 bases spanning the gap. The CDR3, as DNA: TGTGCCAGCAGCTCCAGCCCCGGTTTTACAGATACGCAGTATTTT. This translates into CASSSSPGFTDTQYF.

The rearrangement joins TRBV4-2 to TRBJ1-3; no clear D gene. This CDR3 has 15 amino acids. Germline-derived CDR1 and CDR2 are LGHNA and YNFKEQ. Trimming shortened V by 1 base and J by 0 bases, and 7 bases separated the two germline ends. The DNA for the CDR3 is TGTGCCAGCAGCCAAGGTCCAAACTCTGGAAACACCATATATTTT. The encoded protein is CASSQGPNSGNTIYF.

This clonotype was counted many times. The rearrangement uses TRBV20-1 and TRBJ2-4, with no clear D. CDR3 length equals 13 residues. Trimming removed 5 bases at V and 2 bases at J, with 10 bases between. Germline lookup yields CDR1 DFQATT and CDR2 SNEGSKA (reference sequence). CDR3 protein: CSAPDTSKNIQYF. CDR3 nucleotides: TGCAGTGCTCCCGACACCTCCAAAAACATTCAGTACTTC.

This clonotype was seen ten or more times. The CDR3, as DNA: TGTGCCAGCAGCCCACAGGGACAGGTCAACTATGGCTACACCTTC. It translates to CASSPQGQVNYGYTF. The chain has TRBV5-4 and TRBJ1-2, with 8 nucleotides matching TRBD1. Germline V gene lookup returns CDR1 SGHNT and CDR2 YYREEE (reference sequence). The CDR3 is 15 amino acids. V lost 4 bases and J lost 2; bases outside the gene matches: 7.